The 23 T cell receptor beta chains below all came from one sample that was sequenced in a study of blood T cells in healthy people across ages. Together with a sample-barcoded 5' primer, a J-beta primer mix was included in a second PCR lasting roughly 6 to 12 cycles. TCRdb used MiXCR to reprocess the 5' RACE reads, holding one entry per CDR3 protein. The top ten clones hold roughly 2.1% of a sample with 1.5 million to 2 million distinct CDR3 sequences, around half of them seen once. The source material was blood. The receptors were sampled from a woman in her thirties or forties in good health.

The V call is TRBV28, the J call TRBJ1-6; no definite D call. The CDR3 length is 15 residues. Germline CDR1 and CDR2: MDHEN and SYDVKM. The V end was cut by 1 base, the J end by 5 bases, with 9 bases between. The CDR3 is CASSLSGGNNSPLHF. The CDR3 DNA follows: TGTGCCAGCAGTTTATCGGGAGGCAATAATTCACCCCTCCACTTT.

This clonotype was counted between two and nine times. CDR3 in amino acids: CASSLTPEDTQYF. CDR3 bases: TGTGCCAGCAGTCTTACCCCCGAGGATACGCAGTATTTT. The V gene is TRBV7-9, the J gene TRBJ2-3, with D hard to call. Per germline, CDR1 SEHNR and CDR2 FQNEAQ (reference sequence). Trimming took off 6 bases at V and 6 bases at J, with 13 bases between the two ends. The CDR3 length is 13 residues.

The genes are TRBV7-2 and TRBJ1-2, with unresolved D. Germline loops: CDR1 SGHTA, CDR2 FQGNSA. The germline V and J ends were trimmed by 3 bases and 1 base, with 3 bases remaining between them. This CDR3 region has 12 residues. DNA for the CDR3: TGTGCCAGCAGCTTCATTAACTATGGCTACACCTTC. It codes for CASSFINYGYTF.

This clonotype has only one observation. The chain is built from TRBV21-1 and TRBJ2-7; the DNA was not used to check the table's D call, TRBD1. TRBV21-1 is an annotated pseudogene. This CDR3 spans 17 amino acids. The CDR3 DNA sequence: TGTGCCAGCAGCACGTCCGGGACAGGTATATTGGGGTACGAGCAGTACTTC. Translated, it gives CASSTSGTGILGYEQYF.

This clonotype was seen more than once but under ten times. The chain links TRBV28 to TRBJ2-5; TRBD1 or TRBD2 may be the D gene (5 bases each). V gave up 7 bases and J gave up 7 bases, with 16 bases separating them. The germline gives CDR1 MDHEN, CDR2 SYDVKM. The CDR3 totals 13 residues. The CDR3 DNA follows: TGTGCCAGCACCTTAGACATTGGGGGGACCCAGTACTTC. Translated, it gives CASTLDIGGTQYF.

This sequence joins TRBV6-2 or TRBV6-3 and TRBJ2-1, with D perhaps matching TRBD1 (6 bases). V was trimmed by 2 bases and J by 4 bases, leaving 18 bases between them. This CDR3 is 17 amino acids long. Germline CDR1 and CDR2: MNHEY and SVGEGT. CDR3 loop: CASSYPYEGRGYNEQFF. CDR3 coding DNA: TGTGCCAGCAGTTACCCTTATGAGGGCAGGGGATACAATGAGCAGTTCTTC.

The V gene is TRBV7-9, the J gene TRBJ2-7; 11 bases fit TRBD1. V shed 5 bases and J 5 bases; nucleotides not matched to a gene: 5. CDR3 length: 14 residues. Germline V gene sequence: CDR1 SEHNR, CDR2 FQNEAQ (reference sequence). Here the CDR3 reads CASSPDRGLDEQYF. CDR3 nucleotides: TGTGCCAGCAGCCCGGACAGGGGGCTGGACGAGCAGTACTTC.

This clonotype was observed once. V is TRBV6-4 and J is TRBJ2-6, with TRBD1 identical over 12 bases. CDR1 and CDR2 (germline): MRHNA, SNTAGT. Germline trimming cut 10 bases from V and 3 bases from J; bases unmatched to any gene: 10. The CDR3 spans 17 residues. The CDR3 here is CATRSGTGGFGANVLTF. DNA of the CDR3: TGTGCCACCCGATCCGGGACAGGGGGCTTTGGGGCCAACGTCCTGACTTTC.

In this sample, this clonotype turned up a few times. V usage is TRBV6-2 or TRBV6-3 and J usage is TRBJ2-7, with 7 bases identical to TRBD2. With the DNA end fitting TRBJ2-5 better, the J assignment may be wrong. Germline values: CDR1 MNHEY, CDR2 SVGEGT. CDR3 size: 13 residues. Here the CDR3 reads CASSPGLGGTQYF. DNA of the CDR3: TGTGCCAGCAGTCCCGGACTAGGTGGGACCCAGTACTTC.

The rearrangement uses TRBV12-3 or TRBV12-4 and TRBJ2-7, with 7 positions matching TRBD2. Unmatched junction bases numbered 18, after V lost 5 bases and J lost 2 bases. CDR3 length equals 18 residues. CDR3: CASSISNWGGRRTYEQYF. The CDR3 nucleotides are TGTGCCAGCAGTATTTCGAACTGGGGGGGAAGAAGAACCTACGAGCAGTACTTC.

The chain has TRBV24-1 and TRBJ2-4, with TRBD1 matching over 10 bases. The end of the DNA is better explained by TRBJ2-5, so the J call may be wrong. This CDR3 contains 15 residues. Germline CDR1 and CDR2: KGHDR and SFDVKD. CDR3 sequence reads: CATSDVGQGRETQYF. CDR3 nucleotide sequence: TGTGCCACCAGTGATGTGGGACAGGGGAGAGAGACCCAGTACTTC.

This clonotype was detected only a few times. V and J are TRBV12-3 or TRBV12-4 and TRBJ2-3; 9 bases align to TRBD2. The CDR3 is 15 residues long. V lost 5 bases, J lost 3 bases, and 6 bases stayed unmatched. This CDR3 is CASSPGGLATDTQYF. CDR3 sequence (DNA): TGTGCCAGCAGTCCCGGGGGACTAGCAACAGATACGCAGTATTTT.

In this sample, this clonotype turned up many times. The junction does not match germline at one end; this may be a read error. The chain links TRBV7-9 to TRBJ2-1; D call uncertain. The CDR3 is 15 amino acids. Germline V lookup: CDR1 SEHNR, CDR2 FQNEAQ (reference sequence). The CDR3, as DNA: TGCGCCAGCAGCTTGGGGTCTAGCTCCTACAATGAGCAGTTCTTC. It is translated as CASSLGSSSYNEQFF. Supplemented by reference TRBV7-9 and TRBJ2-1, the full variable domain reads DTGVSQNPRHKITKRGQNVTFRCDPISEHNRLYWYRQTLGQGPEFLTYFQNEAQLEKSRLLSDRFSAERPKGSFSTLEIQRTEQGDSAMYLCASSLGSSSYNEQFFGPGTRLTVL.

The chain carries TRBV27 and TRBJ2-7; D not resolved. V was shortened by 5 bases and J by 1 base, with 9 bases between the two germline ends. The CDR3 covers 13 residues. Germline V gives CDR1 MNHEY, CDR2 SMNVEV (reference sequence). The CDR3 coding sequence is TGTGCCAGCAGTAATTACCCATCCTACGAGCAGTACTTC. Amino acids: CASSNYPSYEQYF.

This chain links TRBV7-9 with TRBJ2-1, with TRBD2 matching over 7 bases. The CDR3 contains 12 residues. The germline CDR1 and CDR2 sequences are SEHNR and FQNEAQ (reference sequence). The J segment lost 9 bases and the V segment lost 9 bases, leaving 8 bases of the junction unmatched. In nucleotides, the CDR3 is TGTGCCAGGGAGGGGACTAAGGGTGAGCAGTTCTTC. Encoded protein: CAREGTKGEQFF.

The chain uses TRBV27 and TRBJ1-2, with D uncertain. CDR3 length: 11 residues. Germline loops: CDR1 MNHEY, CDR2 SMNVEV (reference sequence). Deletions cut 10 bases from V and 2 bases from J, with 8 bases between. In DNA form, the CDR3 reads TGTGCCACTGGACGAAACTATGGCTACACCTTC. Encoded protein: CATGRNYGYTF.

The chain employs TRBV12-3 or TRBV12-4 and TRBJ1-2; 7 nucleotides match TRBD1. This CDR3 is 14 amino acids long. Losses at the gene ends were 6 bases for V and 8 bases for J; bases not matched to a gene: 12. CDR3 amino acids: CASRNTGDIGGYTF. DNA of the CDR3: TGTGCCAGCAGGAACACAGGGGATATAGGGGGCTACACCTTC.

This CDR3 is CSASPRQGINEKLFF. The CDR3 bases are TGCAGTGCTAGTCCCAGACAGGGGATTAATGAAAAACTGTTTTTT. The chain employs TRBV20-1 and TRBJ1-4; 8 bases align to TRBD1. Germline V gene data show CDR1 as DFQATT and CDR2 as SNEGSKA (reference sequence). The CDR3 is 15 amino acids. The J segment lost 4 bases and the V segment lost 3 bases, leaving 7 bases of the junction unmatched.

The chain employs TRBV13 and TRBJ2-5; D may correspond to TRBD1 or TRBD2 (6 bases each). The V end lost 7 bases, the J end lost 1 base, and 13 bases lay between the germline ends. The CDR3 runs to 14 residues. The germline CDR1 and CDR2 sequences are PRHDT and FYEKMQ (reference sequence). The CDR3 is CASTTEGGQETQYF. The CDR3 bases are TGTGCCAGCACCACCGAGGGGGGCCAAGAGACCCAGTACTTC. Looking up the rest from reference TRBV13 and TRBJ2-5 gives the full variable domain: AAGVIQSPRHLIKEKRETATLKCYPIPRHDTVYWYQQGPGQDPQFLISFYEKMQSDKGSIPDRFSAQQFSDYHSELNMSSLELGDSALYFCASTTEGGQETQYFGPGTRLLVL.

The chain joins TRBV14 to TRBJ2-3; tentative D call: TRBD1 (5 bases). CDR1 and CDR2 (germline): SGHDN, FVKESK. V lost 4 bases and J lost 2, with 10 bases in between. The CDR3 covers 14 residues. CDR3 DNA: TGTGCCAGCAGCCGTCGACAGTCCACAGATACGCAGTATTTT. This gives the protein CASSRRQSTDTQYF. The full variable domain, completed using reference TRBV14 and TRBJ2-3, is EAGVTQFPSHSVIEKGQTVTLRCDPISGHDNLYWYRRVMGKEIKFLLHFVKESKQDESGMPNNRFLAERTGGTYSTLKVQPAELEDSGVYFCASSRRQSTDTQYFGPGTRLTVL.

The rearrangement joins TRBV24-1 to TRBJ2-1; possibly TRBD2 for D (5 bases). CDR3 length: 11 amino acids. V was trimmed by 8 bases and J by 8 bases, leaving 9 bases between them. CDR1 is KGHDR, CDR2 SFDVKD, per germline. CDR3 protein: CATTLGHEQFF. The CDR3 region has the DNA TGTGCCACCACACTAGGACATGAGCAGTTCTTC.

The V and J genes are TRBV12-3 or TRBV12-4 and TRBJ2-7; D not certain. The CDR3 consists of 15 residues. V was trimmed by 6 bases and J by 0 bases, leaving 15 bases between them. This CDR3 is CASRPDGYNSYEQYF. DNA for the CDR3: TGTGCCAGCAGACCAGACGGCTATAACTCCTACGAGCAGTACTTC.

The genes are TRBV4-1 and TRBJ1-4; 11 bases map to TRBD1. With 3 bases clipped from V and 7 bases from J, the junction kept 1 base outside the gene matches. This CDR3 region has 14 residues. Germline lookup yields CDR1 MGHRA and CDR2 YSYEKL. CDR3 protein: CASSHGQGAEKLFF. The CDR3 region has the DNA TGCGCCAGCAGCCATGGACAGGGGGCTGAAAAACTGTTTTTT.